This T cell receptor (beta chain) was captured in a study of cytomegalovirus exposure and HLA in healthy donors. Study-wide context: Early released data had tens of millions of unique TCRs, all coming from HLA-typed donors.

Details on this clone: Its matching antigen is unknown.

Findings and limits, study-wide: Most observed TCR sequences were rare, whereas some public TCRs were detected in many donors. TCR beta chains numbering more than 150 were designated cytomegalovirus-associated.

PCR amplification relied on 60 Vbeta primers (plus 13 Jbeta primers). Sequencing was performed with immunoSEQ multiplex PCR; in TCRdb, only in-frame clones are kept and a portion is missing. This table holds 82,000 or so clones, approximately 74% found once. Sequenced sample: PBMCs. This receptor was taken from a woman in her 50s in good health and CMV-seropositive.

In DNA, the CDR3 is TGTGCCAGTGGGACAGGCTGGGGCAATCAGCCCCAGCATTTT. This translates into CASGTGWGNQPQHF. The chain recombines TRBV19 with TRBJ1-5; 8 bases are a match to TRBD1. The ends lost 8 bases at V and 2 bases at J; junction bases unmatched: 5. The germline V gene has CDR1 LNHDA and CDR2 SQIVND (reference sequence). The CDR3 length is 14 residues.